This passage covers 23 T cell receptor beta chains from one sample sequenced in a study of tumor-infiltrating lymphocytes in oesophageal squamous cell carcinoma (dated by TCRdb to about 2016). Libraries were prepared through PCR. TCRdb shows the sequencer as Illumina HiSeq 2000. TCRdb applied fastp at Q25 and MiXCR to the public reads, then kept only in-frame beta chains. Every CDR3 protein is listed once, alongside the most common genes and DNA of its rows. Recorded for this sample are 15,000 to 20,000 distinct CDR3 sequences; less than 55% of them occurred a single time. The biggest ten clones account for about 38% of the sample. The material sequenced was blood. Receptors were obtained from a female donor with esophageal squamous cell carcinoma.

This clonotype has just a few counts. A much larger clone lies a single base off, so this may be a read error. The chain combines TRBV20-1 with TRBJ2-1; 8 bases fit TRBD2. Germline-derived CDR1 and CDR2 are DFQATT and SNEGSKA (reference sequence). Unmatched junction bases numbered 14, after V lost 3 bases and J lost 10 bases. There are 15 residues in the CDR3. The CDR3 region has the DNA TGCAGTGCTAGCGGGAGGGCCCCGACTGGATACGAGCAGTTCTTC. This sequence encodes CSASGRAPTGYEQFF.

V is TRBV28 and J is TRBJ2-5; 13 nucleotides match TRBD2. The J call is uncertain, as TRBJ2-1 better fits the DNA end. The germline V gene encodes CDR1 MDHEN and CDR2 SYDVKM. This CDR3 is built from 16 residues. This CDR3 is CASSLFGTSGIDEQFF. The CDR3 coding sequence is TGTGCCAGCAGTTTATTTGGGACTAGCGGGATAGATGAGCAGTTCTTC.

This chain uses TRBV6-8 with TRBJ2-1, with TRBD1 as a possible D gene (6 bases). Judging by the DNA end, TRBJ2-7 fits better; the J call may be wrong. The CDR3 loop spans 21 amino acids. Looked up from germline, CDR1 is MNHGY and CDR2 is SAAAGT. The CDR3 loop is CASSLKSRRGGLGRALYEQYF. CDR3 bases: TGTGCCAGCAGTCTCAAATCCCGTAGAGGGGGTTTGGGCAGGGCCCTATACGAGCAGTACTTC.

By sample fraction, this clonotype is medium-sized. This chain uses TRBV7-2 with TRBJ1-2; possible D gene TRBD1, 6 bases. Germline loops: CDR1 SGHTA, CDR2 FQGNSA. The CDR3 is made up of 16 amino acids. Trimming stripped 4 bases from V and 4 bases from J, with 19 bases between. CDR3 bases: TGTGCCAGCAGCTCCGGTTGGGGGCACGAGCTCTATGGCTACACCTTC. Translated: CASSSGWGHELYGYTF.

This clonotype was detected only a few times. The chain combines TRBV7-2 with TRBJ2-6; D might be TRBD2 (5 bases). CDR3 size: 15 residues. Germline loops: CDR1 SGHTA, CDR2 FQGNSA. The V end was cut by 6 bases, the J end by 2 bases, with 11 bases between. As DNA, the CDR3 is TGTGCCAGCAGTCGCAGCGGAGCTGGGGCCAACGTCCTGACTTTC. Translation gives CASSRSGAGANVLTF.

About this clonotype itself: Because the CDR3 is missing its conserved closing phenylalanine or tryptophan, this is likely a read error. Because the CDR3's place on the DNA is in doubt, the DNA is left out and the CDR3 is given as listed by TCRdb. The chain carries TRBV6-2 or TRBV6-3 and TRBJ2-3; TRBD1 reflects the table's D call only, with no check against the DNA. Both ends counted, the CDR3 spans 15 residues. The germline gives CDR1 MNHEY, CDR2 SVGEGT. CDR3 region: CASRGQGDYGYTFGP.

This clonotype was seen ten or more times. This chain joins TRBV5-4 and TRBJ2-5; 8 nucleotides match TRBD2. The CDR3 loop spans 13 amino acids. The trim removed 5 bases at V and 5 bases at J, leaving 5 bases unmatched. In germline, CDR1 is SGHNT, CDR2 YYREEE (reference sequence). The CDR3 loop is CASRYTGGETQYF. CDR3 sequence (DNA): TGTGCCAGCAGATATACGGGGGGGGAGACCCAGTACTTC.

In its sample, this clonotype is medium-sized. The rearrangement joins TRBV6-1 to TRBJ2-5, with TRBD2 identical over 13 bases. The CDR3 has 18 residues. V trimming: 5 bases; J trimming: 3 bases; junction bases outside the gene matches: 12. Germline-derived CDR1 and CDR2 are MNHNS and SASEGT. DNA of the CDR3: TGTGCCAGCAGTCCCAAATCGGGACTAGCGGGGTCTAAAGAGACCCAGTACTTC. Translation: CASSPKSGLAGSKETQYF.

In its sample, this clonotype was seen many times. The chain employs TRBV28 and TRBJ1-5; perhaps TRBD1 as D (6 bases). CDR1 is MDHEN and CDR2 is SYDVKM in the germline V gene. Trimming left V 7 bases short and J 6 bases short, with 19 bases between. This CDR3 comprises 15 residues. The CDR3 DNA sequence: TGTGCCAGCATGAGGGGGATTATAATAGGTCAGCCCCAGCATTTT. Protein sequence: CASMRGIIIGQPQHF. Full variable domain (rest looked up from reference TRBV28 and TRBJ1-5): DVKVTQSSRYLVKRTGEKVFLECVQDMDHENMFWYRQDPGLGLRLIYFSYDVKMKEKGDIPEGYSVSREKKERFSLILESASTNQTSMYLCASMRGIIIGQPQHFGDGTRLSIL.

V gene TRBV7-2 combines with J gene TRBJ2-4; 7 bases are a match to TRBD1. The DNA end is a closer match to TRBJ2-1, so the J assignment may be wrong. Germline values: CDR1 SGHTA, CDR2 FQGNSA. The CDR3 loop spans 15 amino acids. CDR3 nucleotides: TGTGCCAGCAGCAAAAACAGGGGCCGTGGAGATACGCAGTTCTTC. Translating gives CASSKNRGRGDTQFF.

In this sample, this clonotype is medium-sized. The V and J genes are TRBV7-2 and TRBJ1-1, with TRBD1 as a possible D gene (5 bases). Germline CDR1 SGHTA, CDR2 FQGNSA. The CDR3 sequence is 14 residues long. The germline V and J ends were trimmed by 1 base and 4 bases, with 10 bases remaining between them. CDR3 residues: CASSLGGVRTEAFF. DNA for the CDR3: TGTGCCAGCAGCTTAGGAGGGGTGCGCACTGAAGCTTTCTTT.

The V gene is TRBV7-2, the J gene TRBJ2-7, with 10 nucleotides matching TRBD2. The CDR3 totals 15 residues. CDR1 and CDR2 (germline): SGHTA, FQGNSA. Losses at the gene ends were 5 bases for V and 4 bases for J; bases not matched to a gene: 8. In nucleotides, the CDR3 is TGTGCCAGCAGCCTTCGGGTAGCGGGGGGTTACGAGCAGTACTTC. Protein sequence: CASSLRVAGGYEQYF.

This chain uses TRBV6-1 with TRBJ2-3; D not certain. The germline CDR1 and CDR2 sequences are MNHNS and SASEGT. The CDR3 runs 14 residues. V shed 7 bases and J shed 4 bases, with 15 bases lying between them. CDR3 residues: CASTTTTAADTQYF. The CDR3 region has the DNA TGTGCCAGCACTACGACGACCGCAGCAGATACGCAGTATTTT.

This clonotype came up many times. The gene calls are TRBV6-1 and TRBJ2-7, with unresolved D. Trimming left V 5 bases short and J 4 bases short, with 6 bases between. This CDR3 spans 11 amino acids. CDR1 is MNHNS and CDR2 is SASEGT in the germline V gene. The CDR3 region is CASSYLYEQYF. The CDR3 DNA reads TGTGCCAGCAGTTACCTTTACGAGCAGTACTTC.

This CDR3 reads CASSWPGLANEQFF. CDR3 nucleotides: TGTGCCAGCAGCTGGCCGGGACTAGCCAATGAGCAGTTCTTC. This chain uses TRBV28 with TRBJ2-4, with TRBD2 matching 9 bases. The assigned J gene may be wrong: the sequence end matches TRBJ2-1 better. CDR1 is MDHEN and CDR2 is SYDVKM in the germline V gene. The CDR3 consists of 14 residues.

This clonotype was recorded a few times. One end of the junction is discordant with germline, which a read error may explain. The chain uses TRBV3-1 and TRBJ2-3, with D unclear. There are 14 residues in the CDR3. Germline loops: CDR1 LGHDT, CDR2 YNNKEL (reference sequence). The CDR3 loop reads CASSQHPSHSVVYF. DNA of the CDR3: TGTGCCAGCAGCCAACACCCCTCCCACTCGGTGGTGTACTTC.

V and J are TRBV7-3 and TRBJ2-1; D is unresolved. The last part of the DNA fits TRBJ2-5 better; the J call may be wrong. The CDR3 has 14 amino acids. Germline V gene sequence: CDR1 SGHTA, CDR2 FQGTGA. The CDR3 is CASSLKYIWETQYF. Written as DNA, the CDR3 is TGTGCCAGCAGCTTAAAGTATATTTGGGAGACCCAGTACTTC.

This chain uses TRBV24-1 with TRBJ1-5, with a tentative D call TRBD1 (5 bases). Trimming took off 4 bases at V and 0 bases at J, with 6 bases between the two ends. The germline V gene has CDR1 KGHDR and CDR2 SFDVKD. CDR3 length equals 14 residues. CDR3 DNA sequence: TGTGCCACCAGTGACAGGGCTAGCAATCAGCCCCAGCATTTT. This gives the protein CATSDRASNQPQHF.

The chain couples TRBV7-6 to TRBJ1-2; TRBD1 aligns across 7 bases. Germline lookup yields CDR1 SGHVS and CDR2 FNYEAQ. Trimming cost V 5 bases and J 8 bases; bases outside gene matches: 11. The CDR3 totals 14 residues. CDR3 in amino acids: CASSQIRQGGGYTF. The CDR3 DNA reads TGTGCCAGCAGCCAAATAAGACAGGGTGGAGGCTACACCTTC.

In its sample, this clonotype was seen many times. This rearrangement joins TRBV12-3 or TRBV12-4 to TRBJ2-3; possibly TRBD1 or TRBD2 for D (5 bases each). The V gene lost 3 bases and the J gene lost 2 bases, with 12 bases spanning the gap. This CDR3 region has 15 residues. The CDR3 is CASSLGDGYTDTQYF. In nucleotides, the CDR3 is TGTGCCAGCAGTTTGGGGGACGGCTACACAGATACGCAGTATTTT.

In regard to this clonotype: The CDR3 end shows no conserved phenylalanine or tryptophan, and so a read error is likely. It is unclear where the CDR3 begins or ends on the DNA, so no DNA is shown, and the CDR3 is as TCRdb lists it. The chain carries TRBV19 and TRBJ2-6; the listed D gene, TRBD2, was not tested against the DNA. The CDR3 region is 13 residues in length, termini included. Germline CDR1 and CDR2: LNHDA and SQIVND (reference sequence). CDR3 protein: CASSTHTYLRRTS.

This clonotype appeared a few times. The germline gene is not matched at one end of the junction; a read error may be the cause. The rearrangement joins TRBV7-6 to TRBJ2-1; no definite D call. The end of the DNA aligns better with TRBJ2-3, so the J call may be wrong. This CDR3 is built from 14 residues. Germline-derived CDR1 and CDR2 are SGHVS and FNYEAQ. The CDR3 DNA reads TGTGCTAGCAGCTTAATGGGTCATCCCGATACGCAGTATTTT. Its protein product is CASSLMGHPDTQYF.

This clonotype was picked up a small number of times. Here the CDR3 DNA reads TGTGCCAGCAGCCAAGGGGTTAACTATGGCTACACCTTC. Protein product: CASSQGVNYGYTF. The chain combines TRBV3-1 with TRBJ1-2; D is undetermined. Germline-derived CDR1 and CDR2 are LGHDT and YNNKEL (reference sequence). CDR3 length equals 13 residues. Trimming removed 1 base from V and 1 base from J, with 4 bases in between.